The sequence of this TCR beta chain was determined in a study of blood T cell repertoires in COVID-19. On the study more broadly: The United States, Italy and Spain provided the acute and convalescent COVID-19 samples. The analysed material was cDNA or gDNA that came from T cells, B-cell-depleted T cells, or PBMCs.

V was pared by 4 bases and J by 7 bases, with 10 bases of the junction left unmatched. The germline CDR1 and CDR2 sequences are MNHEY and SMNVEV (reference sequence). This CDR3 comprises 16 residues. Methods used by the authors: Reference gene primer amplification gave nucleated cell count estimates. Clones were read by immunoSEQ multiplex PCR, and TCRdb kept only the in-frame ones, dropping some. From that table come the V and J calls and clone size; the DNA was used to work out D and trimming. This sample has about 480,000 clones, with 88% found just once. The chain uses TRBV27 and TRBJ1-4; 9 bases map to TRBD1. The sequence derives from a woman between 50 and 59 years old with COVID-19, enrolled during active disease. Sample: peripheral blood. The CDR3 DNA reads as TGTGCCAGCAGTTCCGGACAGGGGACGAGACCTGAAAAACTGTTTTTT. This codes for CASSSGQGTRPEKLFF. The full variable domain, rest sourced from reference TRBV27 and TRBJ1-4, is EAQVTQNPRYLITVTGKKLTVTCSQNMNHEYMSWYRQDPGLGLRQIYYSMNVEVTDKGDVPEGYKVSRKEKRNFPLILESPSPNQTSLYFCASSSGQGTRPEKLFFGSGTQLSVL.